This T cell receptor beta chain comes out of a study of cytomegalovirus exposure and HLA in healthy donors. Looked up from germline, CDR1 is MNHNY and CDR2 is SVGAGI (reference sequence). V was clipped by 7 bases and J by 1 base, with 10 bases between them. The CDR3 consists of 13 residues. The donors were in the roughly 120-subject validation cohort, distinct from the roughly 720-subject first cohort. Only in-frame clones appear in the TCRdb table, and some are missing; sequencing was by immunoSEQ multiplex PCR. Of around 45,000 clones listed, about 94% are singletons. This chain joins TRBV6-6 and TRBJ1-1; tentatively, D is TRBD1 (6 bases). The clonotype comes from a man aged 18 to 30 in good health and CMV-seronegative. Source material: PBMCs. The CDR3 loop is CASTSTGNTEAFF. The CDR3 DNA follows: TGTGCCAGCACCTCGACAGGGAACACTGAAGCTTTCTTT.